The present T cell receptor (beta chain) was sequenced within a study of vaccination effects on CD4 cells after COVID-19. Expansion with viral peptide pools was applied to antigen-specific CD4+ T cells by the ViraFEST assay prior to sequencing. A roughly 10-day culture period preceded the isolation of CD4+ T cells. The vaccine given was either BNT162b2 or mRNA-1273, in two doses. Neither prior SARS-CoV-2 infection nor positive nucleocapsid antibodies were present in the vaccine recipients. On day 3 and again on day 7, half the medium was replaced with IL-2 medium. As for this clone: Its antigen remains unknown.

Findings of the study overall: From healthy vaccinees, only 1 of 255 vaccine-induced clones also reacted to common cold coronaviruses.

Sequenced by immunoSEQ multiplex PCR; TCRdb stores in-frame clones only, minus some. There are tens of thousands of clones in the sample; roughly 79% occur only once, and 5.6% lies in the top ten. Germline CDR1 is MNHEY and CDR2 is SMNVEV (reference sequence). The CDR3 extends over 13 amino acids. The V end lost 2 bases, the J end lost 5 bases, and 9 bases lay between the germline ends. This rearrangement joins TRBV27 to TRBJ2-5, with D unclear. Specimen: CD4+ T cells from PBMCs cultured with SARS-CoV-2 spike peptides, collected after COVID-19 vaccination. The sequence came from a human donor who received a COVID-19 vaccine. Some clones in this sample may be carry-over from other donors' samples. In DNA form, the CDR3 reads TGTGCCAGCAGTTTAAGGCATACGGAGACCCAGTACTTC. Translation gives CASSLRHTETQYF.